The source of this T cell receptor (beta chain) is a study of blood T cell repertoires in COVID-19. In the authors' methods: It was from reference gene primer amplification that nucleated cell counts were estimated. Here immunoSEQ multiplex PCR was the method, and the copy in TCRdb shows in-frame clones only, minus some. D and trimming come from the DNA, and the V and J calls and clone size come from that table. The repertoire holds fewer than 500,000 clones, with roughly 87% as singletons. Sequences were obtained from PBMCs or T cells enriched from blood (not recorded which). The TCR sequence derives from a woman between 18 and 29 years old who had recovered from COVID-19.

CDR3 in DNA: TGCGCCAGCAGCCAAGCCATCAATCAGCCCCAGCATTTT. Residues: CASSQAINQPQHF. The rearrangement uses TRBV4-1 and TRBJ1-5; D remains ambiguous. CDR3 length: 13 residues. V was pared by 1 base and J by 3 bases, with 4 bases between. Germline-derived CDR1 and CDR2 are MGHRA and YSYEKL.